This TCR beta chain comes out of a study of T cell responses to AZD1222 COVID-19 vaccine. As concerns this clone: Its antigen is unknown. This sample includes further DNA sequences coding for the same CDR3.

General study findings and limits: White British ancestry dominated among donors, who included more females, and clonal diversity was possibly underestimated. Recipients of two AZD1222 doses showed rising Spike-specific TCR breadth and depth.

Clones were sequenced by immunoSEQ multiplex PCR, and TCRdb holds only the in-frame ones, with some missing. Seen here are about 160,000 clones, about 90% observed once, and the top ten hold about 4%. Sequenced here: peripheral blood, sampled on day 0 of MenACWY control vaccination. The sequence came from an adult in good health.

Written as DNA, the CDR3 is TGTGCCAGCAGCTTTCGGACAGGGGGCGATCAGCCCCAGCATTTT. Encoded protein: CASSFRTGGDQPQHF. The gene calls are TRBV7-2 and TRBJ1-5, with 11 bases lining up with TRBD1. The CDR3 is made up of 15 amino acids. Germline CDR1 SGHTA, CDR2 FQGNSA. V shed 3 bases and J 5 bases; nucleotides not matched to a gene: 3. Full variable domain (rest looked up from reference TRBV7-2 and TRBJ1-5): GAGVSQSPSNKVTEKGKDVELRCDPISGHTALYWYRQSLGQGLEFLIYFQGNSAPDKSGLPSDRFSAERTGGSVSTLTIQRTQQEDSAVYLCASSFRTGGDQPQHFGDGTRLSIL.